These 25 T cell receptor beta chains were sequenced from one sample in a study of T cell repertoires in cytomegalovirus infection (dated 2019 in TCRdb). The treatment or condition tag for this specimen amounts to: in vitro stimulation with specific CMV peptide epitopes to enrich CMV-specific T cells. The sequencer listed for this sample is Illumina HiSeq 1500. TCRdb trimmed public reads at Q25 via fastp, called clones via MiXCR and kept in-frame beta chains. Duplicate CDR3 protein sequences are folded into a single record with the most common DNA and genes. The sample data list about 920,000 distinct CDR3 sequences, and roughly 30% of these were observed just once. Jointly, the top ten make up about an eighth of the sample. These receptors have no identified antigens. The specimen was cultured CD8+ T cells from PBMCs, collected from culture after CMV antigen stimulation. These TCRs come from a human donor in good health (CMV status not recorded). Some clones in this sample may be carry-over from other donors' samples.

At least ten counts were recorded for this clonotype. The chain uses TRBV7-8 and TRBJ2-3, with 8 bases aligning to TRBD2. Germline loops: CDR1 SGHVS, CDR2 FQNEAQ. The V segment lost 1 base and the J segment 2 bases; nucleotides outside the gene matches: 5. The length of the CDR3 is 16 residues. In nucleotides, the CDR3 is TGTGCCAGCAGCTTAGTACCAGCGGGGGACACAGATACGCAGTATTTT. Protein product: CASSLVPAGDTDTQYF.

The CDR3: CAISESTGLEQYF. The CDR3 region has the DNA TGTGCCATCAGTGAGTCGACAGGGCTCGAGCAGTACTTC. This chain uses TRBV10-3 with TRBJ2-7; TRBD1 aligns across 7 bases. Germline V gene data show CDR1 as ENHRY and CDR2 as SYGVKD. Trimming removed 0 bases from V and 6 bases from J; junction bases left unmatched: 2. This CDR3 has 13 amino acids.

This chain uses TRBV27 with TRBJ1-6; D call uncertain. Germline V lookup: CDR1 MNHEY, CDR2 SMNVEV (reference sequence). Between the trimmed V and J ends, which lost 8 bases and 6 bases, there was a span of 11 bases. This CDR3 has 13 residues. The CDR3 DNA is TGTGCCAGCGGGGTGGGTTCTAATTCACCCCTCCACTTT. This encodes CASGVGSNSPLHF.

The chain links TRBV7-9 to TRBJ1-2, with D possibly being TRBD1 (5 bases). CDR3 length equals 13 residues. Trimming cost V 6 bases and J 7 bases, with 15 bases left between them. Germline lookup yields CDR1 SEHNR and CDR2 FQNEAQ (reference sequence). CDR3 protein: CASSRRGEAGYTF. CDR3 nucleotide sequence: TGTGCCAGCAGTAGGCGGGGGGAAGCTGGCTACACCTTC.

The chain employs TRBV9 and TRBJ2-1, with TRBD2 identical over 11 bases. The CDR3 spans 19 residues. V lost 3 bases to trimming and J lost 7 bases; unmatched junction nucleotides: 18. Germline CDR1 and CDR2: SGDLS and YYNGEE. CDR3 sequence reads: CASSALGGNSGGAGNEQFF. As DNA, the CDR3 is TGTGCCAGCAGCGCCCTAGGGGGGAATAGCGGGGGGGCTGGGAATGAGCAGTTCTTC.

This clonotype was counted only a few times. J is TRBJ2-2 and V is TRBV19, with D uncertain. Germline assignment: CDR1 LNHDA and CDR2 SQIVND (reference sequence). Trimming removed 7 bases from V and 7 bases from J, with 7 bases in between. CDR3 length: 11 residues. The CDR3 loop reads CASKGIGELFF. CDR3 bases: TGTGCCAGTAAAGGAATCGGGGAGCTGTTTTTT.

There are a few counts of this clonotype. J is TRBJ2-1 and V is TRBV27; D is tentatively TRBD1 or TRBD2 (5 bases each). CDR3 size: 14 residues. Between the trimmed V and J ends, which lost 3 bases and 4 bases, there was a span of 10 bases. Germline V lookup: CDR1 MNHEY, CDR2 SMNVEV (reference sequence). Here the CDR3 reads CASSLGPPYNEQFF. CDR3 DNA sequence: TGTGCCAGCAGTTTGGGACCACCGTACAATGAGCAGTTCTTC.

This clonotype was seen a handful of times. J is TRBJ2-5 and V is TRBV6-1, with 7 bases lining up with TRBD1. This CDR3 comprises 15 residues. The germline V gene has CDR1 MNHNS and CDR2 SASEGT. V lost 5 bases and J lost 1; bases outside the gene matches: 7. The DNA for the CDR3 is TGTGCCAGCAGTACAGAGGGGGCTTCCCAAGAGACCCAGTACTTC. The encoded protein is CASSTEGASQETQYF.

The chain employs TRBV20-1 and TRBJ2-7; TRBD2 matches at 15 bases. This CDR3 has 16 amino acids. V dropped 3 bases and J dropped 4; count of bases not matched to a gene: 7. Germline CDR1 is DFQATT and CDR2 is SNEGSKA (reference sequence). The CDR3 nucleotides are TGCAGTGCTAGGGGTGGACTAGCGGGGGGGCCGTACGAGCAGTACTTC. This gives the protein CSARGGLAGGPYEQYF.

The table lists this clonotype with a few counts. The rearrangement links TRBV7-9 to TRBJ2-5, with D perhaps TRBD1 or TRBD2 (5 bases each). Trimming took off 5 bases at V and 7 bases at J, with 20 bases between the two ends. The CDR3 is made up of 15 amino acids. The V gene's germline CDR1 is SEHNR and CDR2 FQNEAQ (reference sequence). CDR3 loop: CASSGDRDPFGTQYF. The CDR3, as DNA: TGTGCCAGCAGCGGCGATCGGGACCCCTTTGGGACCCAGTACTTC.

In its sample, this clonotype was seen many times. V gene TRBV19 combines with J gene TRBJ2-4, with D tentatively TRBD1 (6 bases). This CDR3 has 18 residues. The V and J ends lost 7 bases and 0 bases respectively, with 22 bases between them. Per germline, CDR1 LNHDA and CDR2 SQIVND (reference sequence). CDR3 amino acids: CASKASSWDTLAKNIQYF. DNA for the CDR3: TGTGCCAGTAAGGCGTCCTCATGGGACACTTTAGCCAAAAACATTCAGTACTTC.

The table lists this clonotype with a few counts. One end of the junction varies from germline; a read error may be responsible. The rearrangement joins TRBV28 to TRBJ1-2; maybe TRBD1 (5 bases). CDR3 length: 14 amino acids. The germline gives CDR1 MDHEN, CDR2 SYDVKM. CDR3 loop: CASSRRQIHYGYTF. The CDR3 DNA is TGTGCCAGCAGCCGCCGACAGATCCACTATGGTTACACCTTC.

J is TRBJ1-5 and V is TRBV6-9; no definite D call. Trimming stripped 3 bases from V and 5 bases from J, with 17 bases between. Per the germline V gene, CDR1 is MNHGY and CDR2 is SVAAGI. This CDR3 is built from 16 residues. In nucleotides, the CDR3 is TGTGCCAGCAGTTACTCGAAATATCTAGGGCATCAGCCCCAGCATTTT. Amino acids: CASSYSKYLGHQPQHF.

This clonotype has more than one count but fewer than ten. V and J are TRBV12-5 and TRBJ2-3; 7 bases match TRBD2. CDR1 and CDR2 from the germline V gene are LGHNT and FRNRAP. J gave up 2 bases and V 3 bases, and 14 bases lay outside the gene matches. The length of the CDR3 is 18 residues. DNA of the CDR3: TGTGCTAGTGGTTTCCTAAGAGGGCTAGCGGAGTACACAGATACGCAGTATTTT. Its protein is CASGFLRGLAEYTDTQYF.

This clonotype was counted between two and nine times. The gene calls are TRBV7-9 and TRBJ2-1; D call uncertain. The CDR3 is 12 residues long. V lost 5 bases, J lost 7 bases, and 9 bases lay in between. The germline CDR1 and CDR2 sequences are SEHNR and FQNEAQ (reference sequence). Here the CDR3 reads CASSIQTNEQFF. The CDR3 coding sequence is TGTGCCAGCAGCATACAGACTAATGAGCAGTTCTTC.

This clonotype was observed a few times. The chain combines TRBV11-2 with TRBJ2-7, with TRBD1 identical over 8 bases. The CDR3 spans 15 residues. CDR1 is SGHAT and CDR2 is FQNNGV in the germline V gene. Trimming cost V 5 bases and J 3 bases; bases outside gene matches: 9. For the CDR3, the DNA is TGTGCCAGCAGCATGCGAGGACAGGGACACTACGAGCAGTACTTC. Translated: CASSMRGQGHYEQYF. Complete variable domain (other parts from reference TRBV11-2 and TRBJ2-7): EAGVAQSPRYKIIEKRQSVAFWCNPISGHATLYWYQQILGQGPKLLIQFQNNGVVDDSQLPKDRFSAERLKGVDSTLKIQPAKLEDSAVYLCASSMRGQGHYEQYFGPGTRLTVT.

This clonotype was counted between two and nine times. The V and J genes are TRBV19 and TRBJ1-1; D remains ambiguous. The CDR3 is 14 amino acids. Trimming stripped 3 bases from V and 4 bases from J, with 12 bases between. The germline gives CDR1 LNHDA, CDR2 SQIVND (reference sequence). The CDR3: CASSIVGSGTEAFF. The CDR3 DNA reads TGTGCCAGTAGTATTGTGGGGTCGGGCACTGAAGCTTTCTTT.

The CDR3 protein is CASSPYRLGEQYV. CDR3 coding DNA: TGTGCCAGCAGCCCCTATAGACTGGGCGAGCAGTACGTC. The J gene is TRBJ2-7, the V gene TRBV6-8; D gene uncertain. V lost 6 bases to trimming and J lost 6 bases, with 15 bases between them. The CDR3 spans 13 residues. The germline gives CDR1 MNHGY, CDR2 SAAAGT.

There are a few counts of this clonotype. J is TRBJ2-1 and V is TRBV4-1, with 8 bases matching TRBD2. J lost 0 bases, V lost 1 base, and 8 bases had no gene match. CDR1 and CDR2 (germline): MGHRA, YSYEKL. This CDR3 spans 18 amino acids. The CDR3 DNA sequence: TGCGCCAGCAGCCAAGCTCTAGCGGGCTACCCCTCCTACAATGAGCAGTTCTTC. Its protein is CASSQALAGYPSYNEQFF.

The V and J genes are TRBV11-2 and TRBJ2-7, with a weak D call TRBD2 (6 bases). This CDR3 is 12 amino acids long. Trimming took off 5 bases at V and 6 bases at J, with 11 bases between the two ends. Germline values: CDR1 SGHAT, CDR2 FQNNGV. In DNA form, the CDR3 reads TGTGCCAGCAGCGGCCCCGGGGGCGAGCAGTACGTC. Its protein is CASSGPGGEQYV.

The rearrangement joins TRBV19 to TRBJ1-1; D gene unclear. The germline V and J ends were trimmed by 1 base and 0 bases, with 9 bases remaining between them. Germline V lookup: CDR1 LNHDA, CDR2 SQIVND (reference sequence). The CDR3 is 15 residues long. CDR3 DNA sequence: TGTGCCAGTAGTATAGGTGGCAGCCTGAACACTGAAGCTTTCTTT. This translates into CASSIGGSLNTEAFF.

This clonotype was counted at least ten times. This chain connects TRBV6-2 or TRBV6-3 to TRBJ2-7; D unresolved. Germline CDR1 MNHEY, CDR2 SVGEGT. CDR3 length: 12 residues. V lost 6 bases and J lost 3, with 9 bases in between. The CDR3 DNA reads as TGTGCCAGCAGCTTAGGAGACTACGAGCAGTACGTC. This sequence encodes CASSLGDYEQYV.

A note on this clonotype: Because the CDR3's place on the DNA is in doubt, the DNA is left out and the CDR3 is given as listed by TCRdb. The rearrangement joins TRBV19 to TRBJ1-2; TRBD1 is taken as the D call from the table, unchecked against the DNA. The CDR3 contains 15 residues when both ends are counted. Germline lookup yields CDR1 LNHDA and CDR2 SQIVND (reference sequence). The CDR3 here is CASSFGAGRGDGYTF.

This chain uses TRBV19 with TRBJ2-3; D perhaps matches TRBD1 (8 bases). Germline V CDR1 and CDR2: LNHDA, SQIVND (reference sequence). V lost 4 bases and J lost 5, with 13 bases in between. The CDR3 totals 14 residues. CDR3 loop: CASSRYRGGDTQYF. CDR3 nucleotides: TGTGCCAGTAGTAGGTACAGGGGGGGAGATACGCAGTATTTT.

The chain recombines TRBV7-2 with TRBJ2-7; D possibly corresponds to TRBD1 (6 bases). The CDR3 is made up of 14 amino acids. V was clipped by 5 bases and J by 1 base, with 12 bases between them. Germline V gene data show CDR1 as SGHTA and CDR2 as FQGNSA. The CDR3 nucleotides read TGTGCCAGCAGCCCTAGCACAGGGTCCTACGAGCAGTACTTC. It translates to CASSPSTGSYEQYF. Together with reference TRBV7-2 and TRBJ2-7, the CDR3 gives the full variable domain: GAGVSQSPSNKVTEKGKDVELRCDPISGHTALYWYRQSLGQGLEFLIYFQGNSAPDKSGLPSDRFSAERTGGSVSTLTIQRTQQEDSAVYLCASSPSTGSYEQYFGPGTRLTVT.